The next 16 T cell receptor delta chains were all read from a single sample in a study of gamma-delta T cells after stem cell transplantation. TCRdb re-processed the RT-PCR reads using CATT. This table has several hundred delta-chain clones, around 15% appearing once. Sequencing input: gamma-delta T cells. The receptor source for this set is a human donor. It is not recorded whose cells these are; they may come from a transplant donor.

This clone has a handful of counts. The chain has TRAV38-2/DV8 and TRDJ1; 10 bases align to TRDD3. TCRdb lists no J gene, so it was determined here by aligning the DNA to germline. The CDR3 has 19 amino acids. The V and J ends lost 10 bases and 0 bases, in that order; junction bases with no gene match: 21. Germline lookup yields CDR1 TSESDYY and CDR2 QEAYKQQN. CDR3 protein: CALFLRRWGIMGYTDKLIF. The CDR3 DNA follows: TGTGCTCTTTTCCTGCGTCGCTGGGGGATAATGGGGTACACCGATAAACTCATCTTT.

This clone was counted only a few times. A much larger clone sits a single nucleotide away, making a read error possible. Other DNA sequences in this sample translate to the same CDR3. This chain joins TRDV2 and TRDJ1; D not resolved. Looked up from germline, CDR1 is GEAIGNYY and CDR2 is EKD. V was clipped by 0 bases and J by 1 base, with 23 bases between them. The CDR3 extends over 19 amino acids. The CDR3 DNA reads TGTGCCTGTGACACCGTCCCCACAGGGCCAGTGGTGGGCACCGATAAACTCATCTTT. It translates to CACDTVPTGPVVGTDKLIF.

This clone occurred a few times. The chain joins TRDV2 to TRDJ1, with 10 bases matching TRDD3. The J gene, missing from TCRdb, was assigned here through DNA to germline matching. The CDR3 covers 18 residues. Trimming took 0 bases from V and 2 from J; bases not matched to a gene: 11. Germline loops: CDR1 GEAIGNYY, CDR2 EKD. The CDR3 DNA follows: TGTGCCTGTGACACCAGAAAATTACGGGGGGATACGACCGATAAACTCATCTTT. As protein: CACDTRKLRGDTTDKLIF.

V gene TRDV2 combines with J gene TRDJ1, with TRDD3 identical over 8 bases. Because TCRdb records no J gene, it was assigned here through a match of the DNA to germline. This CDR3 region has 19 residues. Trimming took 1 base from V and 0 from J; bases not matched to a gene: 15. The V gene's germline CDR1 is GEAIGNYY and CDR2 EKD. Here the CDR3 reads CACDTAPTGGVIYTDKLIF. CDR3 nucleotides: TGTGCCTGTGACACAGCCCCGACTGGGGGCGTGATATACACCGATAAACTCATCTTT.

On this clone: It may be a read error: a sequence one base away is much more abundant. This sample includes further DNA sequences coding for the same CDR3. V is TRDV2 and J is TRDJ1; 7 bases match TRDD3. J was trimmed by 3 bases and V by 2 bases; bases with no gene match: 17. Looked up from germline, CDR1 is GEAIGNYY and CDR2 is EKD. CDR3 length equals 18 residues. CDR3 sequence (DNA): TGTGCCTGTGACATGCTATCTGGGGGGTACGCGGGGGCCGATAAACTCATCTTT. This sequence encodes CACDMLSGGYAGADKLIF.

This clone was counted between two and nine times. This chain joins TRDV1 and TRDJ1; D is uncertain. Germline V gives CDR1 TSWWSYY, CDR2 QGS. V was trimmed by 0 bases and J by 5 bases, leaving 19 bases between them. CDR3 length: 17 residues. This CDR3 is CALGELTQKQRTDKLIF. CDR3 DNA: TGTGCTCTTGGGGAACTAACCCAAAAGCAACGGACAGATAAACTCATCTTT.

This rearrangement joins TRDV2 to TRDJ1; 9 nucleotides agree with TRDD3. Since TCRdb gives no J gene, matching the DNA to germline was used here to assign it. Trimming took 7 bases from V and 1 from J; bases not matched to a gene: 3. From germline, CDR1 is GEAIGNYY and CDR2 EKD. The CDR3 consists of 13 residues. The CDR3 region has the DNA TGTGCCTGCTTGGGGATACGCACCGATAAACTCATCTTT. As protein: CACLGIRTDKLIF.

This clone appeared a few times. The chain combines TRDV1 with TRDJ1, with 12 bases that match TRDD3. Germline assignment: CDR1 TSWWSYY and CDR2 QGS. The CDR3 contains 22 residues. V dropped 4 bases and J dropped 11; count of bases not matched to a gene: 32. CDR3: CALGVPPSYGTGGYRFGVRLIF. CDR3 nucleotide sequence: TGTGCTCTTGGGGTACCCCCTTCCTACGGGACTGGGGGATACAGATTCGGGGTGAGGCTCATCTTT.

Relative to its sample, this clone is large. The chain recombines TRDV2 with TRDJ1, with a possible D match to TRDD3 (5 bases). Germline CDR1 reads GEAIGNYY; CDR2 reads EKD. V gave up 1 base and J gave up 10 bases, with 24 bases separating them. This CDR3 comprises 16 residues. CDR3 DNA sequence: TGTGCCTGTGACACGGTGTCTGGTCAACGGGGGCCCGTACTCATCTTT. Translation: CACDTVSGQRGPVLIF.

This clone is deemed large. Different DNA sequences within this sample yield the same CDR3. This chain links TRDV2 with TRDJ1; 12 bases map to TRDD3. CDR1 GEAIGNYY and CDR2 EKD come from the germline V gene. Germline trimming cut 1 base from V and 0 bases from J; bases unmatched to any gene: 20. The CDR3 is 22 residues long. The CDR3 DNA reads as TGTGCCTGTGACACGGTGGGAACTGGGGGATACACTCACTCAGAGTACACCGATAAACTCATCTTT. Amino acid sequence: CACDTVGTGGYTHSEYTDKLIF.

This clone was counted between two and nine times. The protein recorded in TCRdb does not match the translated DNA at residue 11; the protein presented here comes from translating the DNA. This sequence joins TRDV2 and TRDJ1, with 8 bases identical to TRDD3. Germline V gene data show CDR1 as GEAIGNYY and CDR2 as EKD. This CDR3 is 19 amino acids long. V gave up 0 bases and J gave up 3 bases; unmatched junction bases: 17. The CDR3 sequence: CACDTVGTGIQGTPDKLIF. The CDR3 nucleotides read TGTGCCTGTGACACCGTTGGAACGGGGATACAGGGGACCCCCGATAAACTCATCTTT.

Comments on this clone: A much larger clone sits a single nucleotide away, making a read error possible. Other DNA sequences in the sample encode the same CDR3. This chain uses TRDV2 with TRDJ1; 11 positions match TRDD3. This CDR3 spans 17 amino acids. Germline V gene data show CDR1 as GEAIGNYY and CDR2 as EKD. CDR3 DNA sequence: TGTGCCTGTGACTCTCTCATGGGGGATACGGTCACCGACAAACTCATCTTT. Protein sequence: CACDSLMGDTVTDKLIF.

As concerns this clone: This may come from a read error, since a much larger clone is one base off. The gene calls are TRDV3 and TRDJ1; D is unclear. Matching the DNA to germline supplied the J gene, which TCRdb does not give. The CDR3 consists of 16 residues. Germline V lookup: CDR1 TVYSNPD, CDR2 GDNSRS (reference sequence). CDR3 protein: CACGCVGATDTYKLIF. DNA for the CDR3: TGTGCCTGCGGCTGCGTCGGGGCGACGGACACCTATAAACTCATCTTT.

This clone is hyperexpanded. The sample holds other DNA sequences that translate to the same CDR3. The gene calls are TRDV1 and TRDJ1, with TRDD3 matching over 12 bases. Germline V gives CDR1 TSWWSYY, CDR2 QGS. The CDR3 runs to 19 residues. Trimming at V came to 1 base and at J to 8 bases, leaving 17 bases not matched to a gene. This CDR3 is CALGERNTYAGTGGYKLIF. The CDR3 DNA follows: TGTGCTCTTGGGGAACGAAATACCTACGCGGGTACTGGGGGATACAAACTCATCTTT.

CDR3 sequence: CACDTGGTAPTDKLIF. The CDR3 bases are TGTGCCTGTGACACCGGGGGAACAGCGCCTACCGATAAACTCATCTTT. The genes are TRDV2 and TRDJ1; TRDD3 is a possible D gene (6 bases). TCRdb supplies no J gene; here it was assigned by aligning the nucleotide sequence to germline. Germline values: CDR1 GEAIGNYY, CDR2 EKD. The CDR3 spans 16 residues. The ends were cut back, 0 bases at V and 2 bases at J, with 15 bases in the middle.

Concerning this clone itself: TCRdb records a much larger clone's protein for this DNA, with a difference at residue 3 that likely arises from a read error; the protein given is the translation of the DNA. The V call is TRDV1, the J call TRDJ1; a weak D match, TRDD3 (5 bases). Germline V gene sequence: CDR1 TSWWSYY, CDR2 QGS. The CDR3 runs to 17 residues. CDR3 amino acids: CAPGKRITFRASDKLIF. CDR3 bases: TGTGCTCCTGGGAAACGAATCACATTTCGGGCTTCCGATAAACTCATCTTT.